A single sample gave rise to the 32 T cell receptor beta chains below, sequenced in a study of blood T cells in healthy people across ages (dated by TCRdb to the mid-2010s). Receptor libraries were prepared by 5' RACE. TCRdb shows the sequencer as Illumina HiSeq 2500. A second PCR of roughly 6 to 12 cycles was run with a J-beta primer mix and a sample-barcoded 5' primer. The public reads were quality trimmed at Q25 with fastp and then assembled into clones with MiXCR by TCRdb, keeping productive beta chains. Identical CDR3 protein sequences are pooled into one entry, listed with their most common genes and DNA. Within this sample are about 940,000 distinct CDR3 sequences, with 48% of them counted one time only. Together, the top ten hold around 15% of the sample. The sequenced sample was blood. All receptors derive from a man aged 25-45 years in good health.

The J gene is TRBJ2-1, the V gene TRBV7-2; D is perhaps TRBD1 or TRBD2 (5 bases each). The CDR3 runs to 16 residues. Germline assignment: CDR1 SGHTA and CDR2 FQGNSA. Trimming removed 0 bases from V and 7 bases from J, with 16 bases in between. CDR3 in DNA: TGTGCCAGCAGCTTAGCGTCGTGGGGGATGGAAAATGAGCAGTTCTTC. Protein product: CASSLASWGMENEQFF.

The CDR3 nucleotides are TGTGCCAGCAGCCCTACGGCAGACGGCAATCAGCCCCAGCATTTT. Its translation is CASSPTADGNQPQHF. The V gene is TRBV11-2, the J gene TRBJ1-5; no definite D call. This CDR3 is 15 amino acids long. The V gene lost 5 bases and the J gene lost 2 bases, with 13 bases spanning the gap. CDR1 is SGHAT, CDR2 FQNNGV, per germline.

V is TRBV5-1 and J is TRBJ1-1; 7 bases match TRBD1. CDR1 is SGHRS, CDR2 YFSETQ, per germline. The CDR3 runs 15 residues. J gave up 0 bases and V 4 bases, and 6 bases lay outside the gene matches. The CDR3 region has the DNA TGCGCCAGCAGCACTAGACAGGGTGTGAACACTGAAGCTTTCTTT. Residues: CASSTRQGVNTEAFF.

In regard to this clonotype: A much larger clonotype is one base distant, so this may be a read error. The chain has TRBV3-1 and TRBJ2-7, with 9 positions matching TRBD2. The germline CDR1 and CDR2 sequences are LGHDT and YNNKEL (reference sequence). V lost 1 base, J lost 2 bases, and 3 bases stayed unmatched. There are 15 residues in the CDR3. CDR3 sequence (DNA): TGTGCCAGCAGCCAAGTAGCGGGGGCCACCTACGAGCAGTACTTC. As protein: CASSQVAGATYEQYF.

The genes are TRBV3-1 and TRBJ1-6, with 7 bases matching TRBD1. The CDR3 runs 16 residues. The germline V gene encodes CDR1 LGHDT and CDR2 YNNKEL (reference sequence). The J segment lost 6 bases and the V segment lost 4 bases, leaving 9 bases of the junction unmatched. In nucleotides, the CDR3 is TGTGCCAGCAGCCCTTTCGGCCAGGGGGTTAATTCACCCCTCCACTTT. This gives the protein CASSPFGQGVNSPLHF.

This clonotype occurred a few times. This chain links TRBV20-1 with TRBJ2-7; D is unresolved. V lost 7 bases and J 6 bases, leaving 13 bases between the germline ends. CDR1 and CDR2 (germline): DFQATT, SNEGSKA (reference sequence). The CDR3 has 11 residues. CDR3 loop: CSVSRDPEQYF. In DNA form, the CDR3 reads TGCAGTGTCTCGAGAGACCCCGAGCAGTACTTC.

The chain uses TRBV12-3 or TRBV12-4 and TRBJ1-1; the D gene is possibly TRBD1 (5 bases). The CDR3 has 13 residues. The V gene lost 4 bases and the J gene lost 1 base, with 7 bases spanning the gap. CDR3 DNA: TGTGCCAGCAGTTCGGGGCCGAACACTGAAGCTTTCTTT. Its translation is CASSSGPNTEAFF.

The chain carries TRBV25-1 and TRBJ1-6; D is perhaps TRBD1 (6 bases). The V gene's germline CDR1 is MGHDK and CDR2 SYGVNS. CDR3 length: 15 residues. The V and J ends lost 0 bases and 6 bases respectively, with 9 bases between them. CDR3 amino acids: CASSEYGGRNSPLHF. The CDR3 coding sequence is TGTGCCAGCAGTGAATACGGGGGCCGTAATTCACCCCTCCACTTT.

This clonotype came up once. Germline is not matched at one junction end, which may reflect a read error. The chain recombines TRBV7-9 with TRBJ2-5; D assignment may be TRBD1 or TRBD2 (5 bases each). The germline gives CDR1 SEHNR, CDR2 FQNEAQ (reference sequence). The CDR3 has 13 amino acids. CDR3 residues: CASTQSLGETRYF. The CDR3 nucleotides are TGTGCCAGCACCCAATCTTTGGGGGAGACCCGGTACTTC. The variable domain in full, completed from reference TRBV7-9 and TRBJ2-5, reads DTGVSQNPRHKITKRGQNVTFRCDPISEHNRLYWYRQTLGQGPEFLTYFQNEAQLEKSRLLSDRFSAERPKGSFSTLEIQRTEQGDSAMYLCASTQSLGETRYFGPGTRLLVL.

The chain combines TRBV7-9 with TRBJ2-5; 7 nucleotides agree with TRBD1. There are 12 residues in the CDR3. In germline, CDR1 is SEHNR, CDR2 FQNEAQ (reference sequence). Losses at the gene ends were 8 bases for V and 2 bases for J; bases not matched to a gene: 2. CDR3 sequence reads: CASGTEQETQYF. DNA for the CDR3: TGTGCCAGCGGGACAGAACAAGAGACCCAGTACTTC.

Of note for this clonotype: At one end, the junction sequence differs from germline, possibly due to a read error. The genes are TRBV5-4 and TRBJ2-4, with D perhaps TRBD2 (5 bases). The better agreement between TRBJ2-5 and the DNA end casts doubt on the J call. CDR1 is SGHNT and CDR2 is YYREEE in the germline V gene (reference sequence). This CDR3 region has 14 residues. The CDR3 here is CASSLPGNQGTQYF. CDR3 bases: TGTGCCAGCAGCTTACCGGGGAACCAAGGGACCCAGTACTTC.

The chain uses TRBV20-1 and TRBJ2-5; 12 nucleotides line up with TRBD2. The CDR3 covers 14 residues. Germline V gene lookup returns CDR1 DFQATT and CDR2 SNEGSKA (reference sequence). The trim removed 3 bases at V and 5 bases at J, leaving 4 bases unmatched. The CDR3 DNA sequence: TGCAGTGCTAGGACTAGCGGGGGACGGGAGACCCAGTACTTC. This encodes CSARTSGGRETQYF.

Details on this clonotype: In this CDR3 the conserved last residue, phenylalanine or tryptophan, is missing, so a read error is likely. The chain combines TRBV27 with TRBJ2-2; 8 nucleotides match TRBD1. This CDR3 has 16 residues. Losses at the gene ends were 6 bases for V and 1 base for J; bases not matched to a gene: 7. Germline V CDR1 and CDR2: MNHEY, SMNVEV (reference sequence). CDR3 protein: CASSRMDRENTGELFI. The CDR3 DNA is TGTGCCAGCAGCCGCATGGACAGGGAGAACACCGGGGAGCTGTTTATT.

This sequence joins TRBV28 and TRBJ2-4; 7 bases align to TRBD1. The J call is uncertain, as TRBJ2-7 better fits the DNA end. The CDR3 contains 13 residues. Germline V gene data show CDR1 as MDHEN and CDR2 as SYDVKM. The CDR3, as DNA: TGTGCCAGCGCAAGGACAGGCTCCTACGAGCAGTACTTC. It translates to CASARTGSYEQYF.

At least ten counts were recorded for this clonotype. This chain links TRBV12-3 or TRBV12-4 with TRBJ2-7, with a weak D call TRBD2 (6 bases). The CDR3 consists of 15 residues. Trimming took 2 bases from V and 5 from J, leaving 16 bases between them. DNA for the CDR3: TGTGCCAGCAGTTTAATCAGGGTAGCGGCCCACGAGCAGTACTTC. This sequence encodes CASSLIRVAAHEQYF.

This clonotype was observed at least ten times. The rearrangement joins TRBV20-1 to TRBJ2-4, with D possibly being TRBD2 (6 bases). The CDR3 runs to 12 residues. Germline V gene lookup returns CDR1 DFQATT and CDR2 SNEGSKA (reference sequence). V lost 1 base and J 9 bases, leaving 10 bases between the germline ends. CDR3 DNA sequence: TGCAGTGCTAGAGGGGACGGGGGCATTCAGTACTTC. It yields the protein CSARGDGGIQYF.

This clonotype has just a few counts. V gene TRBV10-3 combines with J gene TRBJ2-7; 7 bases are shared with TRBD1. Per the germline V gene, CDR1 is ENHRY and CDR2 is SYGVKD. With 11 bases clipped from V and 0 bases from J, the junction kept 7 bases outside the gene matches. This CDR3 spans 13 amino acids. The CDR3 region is CAASGTDSYEQYF. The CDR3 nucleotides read TGTGCCGCCTCCGGGACAGACTCCTACGAGCAGTACTTC.

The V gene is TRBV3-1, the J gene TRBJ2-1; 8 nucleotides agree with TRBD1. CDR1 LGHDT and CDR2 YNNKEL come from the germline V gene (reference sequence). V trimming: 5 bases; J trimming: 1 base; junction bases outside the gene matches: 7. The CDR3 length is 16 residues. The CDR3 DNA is TGTGCCAGCAGCACAAACAGGGGGGAGTCCTACAATGAGCAGTTCTTC. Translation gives CASSTNRGESYNEQFF.

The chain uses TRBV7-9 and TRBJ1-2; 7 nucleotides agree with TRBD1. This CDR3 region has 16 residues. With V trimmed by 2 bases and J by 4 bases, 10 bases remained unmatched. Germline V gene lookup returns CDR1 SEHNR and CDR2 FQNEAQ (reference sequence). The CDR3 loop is CASSLKGALNGYGYTF. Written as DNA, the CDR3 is TGTGCCAGCAGCTTAAAGGGGGCCCTCAATGGCTATGGCTACACCTTC.

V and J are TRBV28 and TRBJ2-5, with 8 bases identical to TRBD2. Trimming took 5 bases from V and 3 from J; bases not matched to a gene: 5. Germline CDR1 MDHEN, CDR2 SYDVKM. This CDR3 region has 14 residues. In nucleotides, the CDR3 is TGTGCCAGCAGTCCCTATAGCGGGAAAGAGACCCAGTACTTC. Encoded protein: CASSPYSGKETQYF. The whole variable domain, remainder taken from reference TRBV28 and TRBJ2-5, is DVKVTQSSRYLVKRTGEKVFLECVQDMDHENMFWYRQDPGLGLRLIYFSYDVKMKEKGDIPEGYSVSREKKERFSLILESASTNQTSMYLCASSPYSGKETQYFGPGTRLLVL.

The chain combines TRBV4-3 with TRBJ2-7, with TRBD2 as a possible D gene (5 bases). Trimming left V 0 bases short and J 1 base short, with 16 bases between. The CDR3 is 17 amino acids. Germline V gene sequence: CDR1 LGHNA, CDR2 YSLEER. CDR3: CASSQDGGAETSYEQYF. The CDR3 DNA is TGCGCCAGCAGCCAAGACGGAGGTGCGGAGACTTCCTACGAGCAGTACTTC.

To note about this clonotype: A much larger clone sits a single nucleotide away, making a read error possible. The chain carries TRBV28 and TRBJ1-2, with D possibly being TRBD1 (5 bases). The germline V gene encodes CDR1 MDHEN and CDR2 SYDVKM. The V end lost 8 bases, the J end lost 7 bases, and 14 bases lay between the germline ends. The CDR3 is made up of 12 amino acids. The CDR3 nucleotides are TGTGCCAGCCTTGGCCTGGGGGGTGGCTACACCTTC. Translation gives CASLGLGGGYTF.

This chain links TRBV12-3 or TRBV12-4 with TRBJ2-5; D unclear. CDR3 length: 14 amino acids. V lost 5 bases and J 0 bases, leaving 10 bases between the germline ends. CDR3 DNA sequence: TGTGCCAGCAGTCCCCTAGGCAACCAAGAGACCCAGTACTTC. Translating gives CASSPLGNQETQYF.

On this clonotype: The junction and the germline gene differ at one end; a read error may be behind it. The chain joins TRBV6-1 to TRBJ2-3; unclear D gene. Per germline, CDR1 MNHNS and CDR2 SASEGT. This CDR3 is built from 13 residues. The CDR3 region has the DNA TGTGCCAGCACCCTAGGCGGTTCAGATATGCAGTATTTT. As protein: CASTLGGSDMQYF.

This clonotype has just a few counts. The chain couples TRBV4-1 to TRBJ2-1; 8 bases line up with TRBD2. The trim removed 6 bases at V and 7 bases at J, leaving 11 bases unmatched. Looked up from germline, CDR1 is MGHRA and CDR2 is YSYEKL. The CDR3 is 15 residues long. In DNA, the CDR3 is TGCGCCAGCAGTTTAGGAGCGGGGGTGCAAAATGAGCAGTTCTTC. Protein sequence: CASSLGAGVQNEQFF.

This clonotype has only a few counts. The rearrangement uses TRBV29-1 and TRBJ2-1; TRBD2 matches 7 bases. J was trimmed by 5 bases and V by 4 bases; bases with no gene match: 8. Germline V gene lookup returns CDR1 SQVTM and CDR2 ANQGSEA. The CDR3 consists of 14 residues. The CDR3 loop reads CSVGRRGIHNEQFF. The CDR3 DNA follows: TGCAGCGTTGGTAGGCGGGGGATTCACAATGAGCAGTTCTTC.

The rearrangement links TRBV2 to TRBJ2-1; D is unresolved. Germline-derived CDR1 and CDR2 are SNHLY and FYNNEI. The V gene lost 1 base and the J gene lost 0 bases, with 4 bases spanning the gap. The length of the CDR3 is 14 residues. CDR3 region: CASSEGGSYNEQFF. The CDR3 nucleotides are TGTGCCAGCAGTGAAGGGGGCTCCTACAATGAGCAGTTCTTC.

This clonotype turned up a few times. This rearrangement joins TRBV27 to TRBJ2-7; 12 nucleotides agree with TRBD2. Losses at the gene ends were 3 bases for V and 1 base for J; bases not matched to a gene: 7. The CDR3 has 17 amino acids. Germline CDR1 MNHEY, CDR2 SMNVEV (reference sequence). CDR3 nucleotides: TGTGCCAGCAGTTTCTCGGGGACTAGCGGGCAATCCTACGAGCAGTACTTC. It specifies CASSFSGTSGQSYEQYF.

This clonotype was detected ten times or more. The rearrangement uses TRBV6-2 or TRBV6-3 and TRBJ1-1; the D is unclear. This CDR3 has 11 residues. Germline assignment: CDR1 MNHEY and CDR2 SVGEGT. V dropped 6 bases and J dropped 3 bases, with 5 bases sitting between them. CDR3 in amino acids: CASSSYTEAFF. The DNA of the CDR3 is TGTGCCAGCAGCTCTTACACTGAAGCTTTCTTT.

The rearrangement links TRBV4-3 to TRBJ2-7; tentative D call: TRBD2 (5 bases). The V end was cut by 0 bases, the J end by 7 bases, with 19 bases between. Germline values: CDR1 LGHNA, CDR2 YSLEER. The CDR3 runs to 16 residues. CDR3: CASSQDPLAPYNEQYF. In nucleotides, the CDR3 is TGCGCCAGCAGCCAAGATCCCCTAGCACCATACAATGAGCAGTACTTC.

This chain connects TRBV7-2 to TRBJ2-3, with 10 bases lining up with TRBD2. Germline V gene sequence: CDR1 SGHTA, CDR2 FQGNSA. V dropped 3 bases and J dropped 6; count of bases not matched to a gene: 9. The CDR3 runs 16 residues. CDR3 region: CASSFTIAGGGDTQYF. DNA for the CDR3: TGTGCCAGCAGCTTTACAATAGCGGGAGGAGGGGATACGCAGTATTTT.

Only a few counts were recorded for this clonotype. The CDR3: CSARAGTGGSPLHF. The CDR3 DNA is TGCAGTGCTAGAGCCGGGACAGGGGGATCACCCCTCCACTTT. The rearrangement joins TRBV20-1 to TRBJ1-6; TRBD1 matches 11 bases. The CDR3 spans 14 residues. Germline values: CDR1 DFQATT, CDR2 SNEGSKA (reference sequence). V shed 1 base and J 10 bases; nucleotides not matched to a gene: 3.